The source of this T cell receptor (beta chain) is a study of vaccination and CD4 T cells after COVID-19. Overall study context: Four females and six males made up the convalescents, two of whom were Hispanic. Some control cultures received a CEFX pool, which served as the positive control. Others received an HIV-1 Nef pool or no peptide. Study-wide results and caveats: From around 20 to 38, the median of SARS-CoV-2-reactive clonotypes rose without reaching significance.

The Oncomine TCR Beta short-read assay was what sequenced the DNA obtained from cultured CD4+ T cells. Genomic DNA was isolated from cultured CD4+ T cells. TCRdb ran MiXCR on the PCR reads and lists one entry per CDR3 protein. Altogether 7,000 to 9,000 distinct CDR3 sequences are present, more than 30% being singletons, with the ten largest covering 24%. Treatment specified: roughly 10-day PBMC culture with coronavirus spike peptide pools or control peptides (ViraFEST assay). Investigators obtained the unexposed donor's CD4+ T cells before the COVID-19 pandemic (2011-2018). This CDR3 comprises 16 residues. Per germline, CDR1 MNHNS and CDR2 SASEGT. The ends were cut back, 5 bases at V and 0 bases at J, with 17 bases in the middle. Details on this clonotype: What it binds is not known.

Sequenced sample: CD4+ T cells from blood, cultured in vitro. The source of this sequence is a human donor in good health. V gene TRBV6-1 combines with J gene TRBJ2-7; D tentatively fits TRBD1 or TRBD2 (5 bases each). The DNA for the CDR3 is TGTGCCAGCAGTCCCCGAGGGGCGTTAAGCTCCTACGAGCAGTACTTC. Translated: CASSPRGALSSYEQYF.